These 27 T cell receptor beta chains share one sample of origin, sequenced in a study of monozygotic twins with inflammatory bowel disease. TCRdb reprocessed the 5' RACE reads; each CDR3 protein has one entry and no DNA is given. The sample totals around 380,000 distinct CDR3 sequences. Sequenced sample: blood. The receptors here all came from a human donor with ulcerative colitis or Crohn's disease, or a healthy co-twin of an affected twin (not recorded which).

This chain's CDR3 is CASSPIPGQPAVYGYTF. The chain joins TRBV18 to TRBJ1-2; lacking DNA, the TRBD1 call made by TCRdb goes unchecked. The CDR3 runs 17 residues. Germline loops: CDR1 KGHSH, CDR2 LQKENI.

The gene calls are TRBV20-1 and TRBJ2-3; TCRdb proposes TRBD2, but this gene call is untestable without DNA. Germline V gene data show CDR1 as DFQATT and CDR2 as SNEGSKA (reference sequence). This CDR3 has 12 residues. The CDR3 is CSASSRPDTQYF.

The rearrangement links TRBV19 to TRBJ2-2; absent DNA, TCRdb's TRBD1 call cannot be checked. Germline V gene data show CDR1 as LNHDA and CDR2 as SQIVND (reference sequence). The CDR3 length is 15 residues. Here the CDR3 reads CASSIGGTSAGELFF.

The chain links TRBV5-6 to TRBJ2-2. CDR1 is SGHDT, CDR2 YYEEEE, per germline. This CDR3 spans 13 amino acids. The CDR3 loop reads CASSLIDGGELFF.

This chain joins TRBV5-1 and TRBJ2-2; TCRdb designates TRBD1, a call that cannot be tested without DNA. Germline-derived CDR1 and CDR2 are SGHRS and YFSETQ. The CDR3 consists of 16 residues. The CDR3 sequence is CASSLGAGMNTGELFF.

The chain links TRBV7-9 to TRBJ2-7. CDR1 and CDR2 (germline): SEHNR, FQNEAQ (reference sequence). This CDR3 comprises 13 residues. The CDR3 sequence: CASSLYGVGEQYF.

The CDR3 protein is CASSSQGQGRTGELFF. V usage is TRBV5-1 and J usage is TRBJ2-2; TCRdb reports TRBD1, a call that lacks DNA to check it against. Germline CDR1 is SGHRS and CDR2 is YFSETQ. The CDR3 sequence is 16 residues long. The variable domain in full, with the rest retrieved from reference TRBV5-1 and TRBJ2-2, is KAGVTQTPRYLIKTRGQQVTLSCSPISGHRSVSWYQQTPGQGLQFLFEYFSETQRNKGNFPGRFSGRQFSNSRSEMNVSTLELGDSALYLCASSSQGQGRTGELFFGEGSRLTVL.

V is TRBV19 and J is TRBJ2-7; TCRdb's D gene call, TRBD2, goes unchecked for lack of DNA. Germline V gives CDR1 LNHDA, CDR2 SQIVND (reference sequence). The CDR3 extends over 15 amino acids. The CDR3 here is CASSQIAGGPYEQYF.

The chain employs TRBV7-9 and TRBJ1-1; the D gene TCRdb calls, TRBD1, cannot be checked with no DNA. The CDR3 is 14 residues long. In germline, CDR1 is SEHNR, CDR2 FQNEAQ (reference sequence). CDR3 amino acids: CASSSGPKDRQAFF.

V usage is TRBV24-1 and J usage is TRBJ2-3. The CDR3 runs to 11 residues. CDR1 and CDR2 (germline): KGHDR, SFDVKD. CDR3 sequence reads: CATSGGGTQYF.

The V and J genes are TRBV7-2 and TRBJ2-1; no DNA is available, so the TRBD1 call from TCRdb remains unchecked. CDR3 length: 13 residues. Germline loops: CDR1 SGHTA, CDR2 FQGNSA. CDR3 sequence reads: CASRGQKKNEQFF.

The chain has TRBV20-1 and TRBJ1-5; TCRdb designates TRBD1, a call that cannot be tested without DNA. Germline V gene sequence: CDR1 DFQATT, CDR2 SNEGSKA (reference sequence). The CDR3 contains 12 residues. The CDR3 reads CSATGLNQPQHF.

This chain links TRBV7-9 with TRBJ2-1; TCRdb gives TRBD1 as the D gene, but with no DNA this cannot be confirmed. CDR1 is SEHNR and CDR2 is FQNEAQ in the germline V gene (reference sequence). The CDR3 consists of 15 residues. CDR3 loop: CATGWGNFPDNEQFF.

The chain uses TRBV6-1 and TRBJ1-1. CDR1 is MNHNS and CDR2 is SASEGT in the germline V gene. CDR3 length: 13 residues. The CDR3 protein is CASSRQGYTEAFF.

The rearrangement links TRBV27 to TRBJ1-2; TCRdb returns TRBD1, unconfirmable since there is no DNA. The CDR3 has 14 amino acids. Germline V gives CDR1 MNHEY, CDR2 SMNVEV (reference sequence). CDR3 sequence reads: CASSGRDSDYGYTF.

The V gene is TRBV10-3, the J gene TRBJ2-1; TCRdb outputs TRBD2, but without DNA this stays unchecked. Looked up from germline, CDR1 is ENHRY and CDR2 is SYGVKD. The CDR3 loop spans 14 amino acids. CDR3 residues: CAISEGKAGNEQFF.

The V call is TRBV7-2, the J call TRBJ1-2; the D call from TCRdb, TRBD1, cannot be confirmed without DNA. The CDR3 has 12 amino acids. Germline V gene data show CDR1 as SGHTA and CDR2 as FQGNSA. CDR3 loop: CASSFSRGGYTF.

The genes are TRBV28 and TRBJ2-1; TCRdb's D call, TRBD1, is unchecked because there is no DNA. The CDR3 loop spans 13 amino acids. Germline V CDR1 and CDR2: MDHEN, SYDVKM. The chain's CDR3 is CATRGDKYNEQFF.

The CDR3 reads CASSLGRRTLHF. V gene TRBV11-2 combines with J gene TRBJ1-6. Germline V gives CDR1 SGHAT, CDR2 FQNNGV. The CDR3 contains 12 residues.

This chain links TRBV20-1 with TRBJ2-1; TCRdb picks TRBD2, but there is no DNA to check that call. This CDR3 is 20 amino acids long. Germline loops: CDR1 DFQATT, CDR2 SNEGSKA (reference sequence). CDR3 loop: CSASLFWGWTSGPSYNEQFF.

The chain uses TRBV5-6 and TRBJ2-7. In germline, CDR1 is SGHDT, CDR2 YYEEEE. This CDR3 spans 15 amino acids. The CDR3: CASSLEASTPYEQYF.

The genes are TRBV5-1 and TRBJ2-3; TCRdb proposes TRBD2, but this gene call is untestable without DNA. Germline V gene lookup returns CDR1 SGHRS and CDR2 YFSETQ. This CDR3 contains 16 residues. CDR3 in amino acids: CASGGASGGGTDTQYF.

The chain links TRBV12-5 to TRBJ2-2; TCRdb gives TRBD1 as the D gene, but with no DNA this cannot be confirmed. Germline-derived CDR1 and CDR2 are LGHNT and FRNRAP. The CDR3 consists of 16 residues. The CDR3 protein is CASGLAGQWGTGELFF.

The rearrangement links TRBV18 to TRBJ2-2; absent DNA, TCRdb's TRBD2 call cannot be checked. This CDR3 has 14 residues. The germline gives CDR1 KGHSH, CDR2 LQKENI. CDR3 protein: CASSPPAEAGELFF.

The CDR3 loop is CSARLGTGGTGANVLTF. The V and J genes are TRBV20-1 and TRBJ2-6; without DNA, the TCRdb call of TRBD1 cannot be checked. The CDR3 contains 17 residues. CDR1 is DFQATT and CDR2 is SNEGSKA in the germline V gene (reference sequence).

This rearrangement joins TRBV27 to TRBJ2-2. The germline V gene has CDR1 MNHEY and CDR2 SMNVEV (reference sequence). The CDR3 is 15 residues long. CDR3: CASSREAANTGELFF.

The chain employs TRBV12-3 or TRBV12-4 and TRBJ2-1. CDR3 size: 15 residues. This chain's CDR3 is CASSLAGSSYNEQFF.